The T cell receptor (beta chain) under discussion was sequenced for a study of blood T cell repertoires in COVID-19. About the study: Italy, Spain and the United States were the sources of the convalescent and acute COVID-19 samples.

Here immunoSEQ multiplex PCR was the method, and the copy in TCRdb shows in-frame clones only, minus some. The sample lists about 95,000 clones; about four fifths were seen once. This CDR3 contains 18 residues. The V and J ends lost 0 bases and 4 bases, in that order; junction bases with no gene match: 10. CDR1 is MGHRA, CDR2 YSYEKL, per germline. The V call is TRBV4-1, the J call TRBJ1-2, with 11 bases matching TRBD1. The material sequenced was peripheral blood. This sequence was found in a human donor in a cohort sampled during active COVID-19. CDR3 amino acids: CASSQDPGQGGTLYGYTF. DNA for the CDR3: TGCGCCAGCAGCCAAGATCCGGGACAGGGGGGAACCCTCTATGGCTACACCTTC.